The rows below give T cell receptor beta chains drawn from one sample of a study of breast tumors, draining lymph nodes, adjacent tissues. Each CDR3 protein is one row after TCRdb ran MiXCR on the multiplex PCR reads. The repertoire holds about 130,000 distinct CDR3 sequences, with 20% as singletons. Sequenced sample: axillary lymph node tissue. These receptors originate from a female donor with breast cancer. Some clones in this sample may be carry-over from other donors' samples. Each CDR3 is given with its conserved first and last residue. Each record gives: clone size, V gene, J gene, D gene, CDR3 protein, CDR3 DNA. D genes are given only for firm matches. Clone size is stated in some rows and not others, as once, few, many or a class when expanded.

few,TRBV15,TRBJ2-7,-,CATSTGPGEQYF,TGTGCCACCAGCACTGGGCCCGGCGAGCAGTACTTC
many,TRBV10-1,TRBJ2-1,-,CASSDPRGDRNEQFF,TGCGCCAGCAGTGACCCTCGCGGGGATCGAAATGAGCAGTTCTTC
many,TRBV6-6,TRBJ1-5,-,CASSQQGRNQPQHF,TGTGCCAGCAGCCAGCAGGGTAGGAATCAGCCCCAGCATTTT
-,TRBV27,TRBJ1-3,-,CASSKYRDSPGNTIYF,TGTGCCAGCAGTAAATACAGGGACTCACCTGGAAACACCATATATTTT
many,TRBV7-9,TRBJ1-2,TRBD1,CASSRDRAYGYTF,TGTGCCAGCAGCCGGGACAGGGCCTATGGCTACACCTTC
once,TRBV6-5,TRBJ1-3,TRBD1,CASSYSGPTGAGNTIYF,TGTGCCAGCAGTTATTCGGGACCGACAGGGGCTGGAAACACCATATATTTT
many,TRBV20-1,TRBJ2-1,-,CSARDKERALYNEQFF,TGCAGTGCTAGAGATAAGGAGCGGGCGTTGTACAATGAGCAGTTCTTC
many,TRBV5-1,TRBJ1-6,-,CASSLKGVGSPLHF,TGCGCCAGCAGCTTGAAGGGAGTAGGATCACCCCTCCACTTT
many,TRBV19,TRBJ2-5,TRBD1,CASSPYDRDPLETQYF,TGTGCCAGTAGCCCTTACGACAGGGACCCTTTAGAGACCCAGTACTTC
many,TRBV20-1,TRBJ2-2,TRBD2,CSARTSGTTGELFF,TGCAGTGCTAGAACTAGCGGGACCACCGGGGAGCTGTTTTTT
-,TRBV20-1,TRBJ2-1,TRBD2,CSASPLGTSGYNEQFF,TGCAGTGCTTCCCCTTTAGGGACTAGCGGATACAATGAGCAGTTCTTC
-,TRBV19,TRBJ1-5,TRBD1,CASSVRQGTGQPQHF,TGTGCCAGTAGTGTCAGACAGGGCACGGGTCAGCCCCAGCATTTT
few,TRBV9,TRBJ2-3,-,CASSVFRADTQYF,TGTGCCAGCAGCGTATTCCGCGCAGATACGCAGTATTTT
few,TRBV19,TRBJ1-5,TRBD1,CASSIVLWGQGQPQHF,TGTGCCAGTAGTATAGTTTTGTGGGGACAGGGACAGCCCCAGCATTTT
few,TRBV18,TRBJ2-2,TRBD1,CASSPGQGDTGELFF,TGTGCCAGCTCACCAGGTCAGGGGGACACCGGGGAGCTGTTTTTT
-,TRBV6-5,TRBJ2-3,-,CASSRTRADAQYF,TGTGCCAGCAGTCGTACTAGGGCCGATGCGCAGTATTTT
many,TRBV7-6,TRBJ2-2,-,CASSLWMGRDHTGELFF,TGTGCCAGCAGCTTATGGATGGGGCGGGATCACACCGGGGAGCTGTTTTTT
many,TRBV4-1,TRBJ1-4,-,CASSLHGVTNEKLFF,TGCGCCAGCAGCCTCCACGGGGTCACTAATGAAAAACTGTTTTTT
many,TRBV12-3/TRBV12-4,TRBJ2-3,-,CASRSTASFTDTQYF,TGTGCCAGCAGGTCAACAGCTTCCTTCACAGATACGCAGTATTTT
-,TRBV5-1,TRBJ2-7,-,CASSLARSYKQYF,TGCGCCAGCAGCTTGGCCAGATCCTACAAACAGTACTTC
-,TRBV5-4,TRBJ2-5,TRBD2,CASSASGGGRETQYF,TGTGCCAGCAGCGCTAGCGGGGGGGGGAGAGAGACCCAGTACTTC
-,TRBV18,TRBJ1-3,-,CASSENRVGNTIYF,TGTGCCAGCTCAGAAAACAGGGTTGGAAACACCATATATTTT
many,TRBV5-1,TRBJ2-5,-,CASSFAGGETQYF,TGCGCCAGCAGCTTCGCAGGGGGGGAGACCCAGTACTTC
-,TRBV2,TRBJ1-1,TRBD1,CASSQGARAEAFF,TGTGCCAGCAGTCAGGGGGCGCGGGCTGAAGCTTTCTTT
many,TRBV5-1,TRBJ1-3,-,CASSLQGPEALNTIYF,TGCGCCAGCAGCTTACAGGGTCCAGAGGCTCTAAACACCATATATTTT
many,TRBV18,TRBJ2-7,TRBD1,CASSPDRSYEQYF,TGTGCCAGCTCACCGGACAGGTCCTACGAGCAGTACTTC
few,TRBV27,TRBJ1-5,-,CASSPHQPQHF,TGTGCCAGCAGTCCCCATCAGCCCCAGCATTTT
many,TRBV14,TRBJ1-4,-,CASSQVRYKETEKLFF,TGTGCCAGCAGCCAAGTAAGGTACAAGGAGACTGAAAAACTGTTTTTT
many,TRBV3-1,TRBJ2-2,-,CASRTFFGELFF,TGTGCCAGCAGGACCTTTTTTGGGGAGCTGTTTTTT
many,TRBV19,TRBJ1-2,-,CASSIGRFGYTF,TGTGCCAGTAGTATAGGCAGATTTGGCTACACCTTC
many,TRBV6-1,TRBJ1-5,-,CASSSEGRARDQPQHF,TGTGCCAGCAGTAGTGAAGGAAGGGCACGGGATCAGCCCCAGCATTTT
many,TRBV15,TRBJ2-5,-,CATSSPHEETQYF,TGTGCCACCAGCAGCCCCCATGAAGAGACCCAGTACTTC
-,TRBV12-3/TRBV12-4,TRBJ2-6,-,CASSFGGANVLTF,TGTGCCAGCAGTTTTGGAGGGGCCAACGTCCTGACTTTC
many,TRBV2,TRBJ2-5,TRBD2,CASSRGLVNLETQYF,TGTGCCAGCAGCCGCGGACTAGTCAATCTAGAGACCCAGTACTTC
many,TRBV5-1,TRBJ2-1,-,CASSQGDSYNEQFF,TGCGCCAGCAGCCAAGGGGACTCCTACAATGAGCAGTTCTTC
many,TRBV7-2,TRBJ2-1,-,CASSRDYNEQFF,TGTGCCAGCAGCCGGGACTACAATGAGCAGTTCTTC
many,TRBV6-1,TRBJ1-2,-,CASSPRRGAMWYGYTF,TGTGCCAGCAGCCCTCGGAGGGGGGCGATGTGGTATGGCTACACCTTC
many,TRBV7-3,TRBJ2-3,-,CASSIGGSTDTQYF,TGTGCCAGCAGCATCGGGGGCAGCACAGATACGCAGTATTTT
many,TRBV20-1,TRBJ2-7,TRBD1,CSARPLLQGNYEQYF,TGCAGTGCTAGACCCCTCCTACAGGGGAACTACGAGCAGTACTTC
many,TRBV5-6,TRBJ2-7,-,CASSLLRTVTITYEQYF,TGTGCCAGCAGCTTGTTAAGGACAGTAACGATCACCTACGAGCAGTACTTC
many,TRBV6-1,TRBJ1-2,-,CASSEALSANYGYTF,TGTGCCAGCAGTGAAGCCTTATCGGCAAATTATGGCTACACCTTC
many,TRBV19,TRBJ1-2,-,CASSPAPPSGDYYGYTF,TGTGCCAGTAGCCCGGCGCCCCCGTCGGGGGACTACTATGGCTACACCTTC
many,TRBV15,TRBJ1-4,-,CATSRVRLGNEKLFF,TGTGCCACCAGCAGAGTACGTCTTGGTAATGAAAAACTGTTTTTT
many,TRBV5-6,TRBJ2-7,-,CAPSSSYEQYF,TGTGCCCCAAGTTCCTCTTACGAGCAGTACTTC